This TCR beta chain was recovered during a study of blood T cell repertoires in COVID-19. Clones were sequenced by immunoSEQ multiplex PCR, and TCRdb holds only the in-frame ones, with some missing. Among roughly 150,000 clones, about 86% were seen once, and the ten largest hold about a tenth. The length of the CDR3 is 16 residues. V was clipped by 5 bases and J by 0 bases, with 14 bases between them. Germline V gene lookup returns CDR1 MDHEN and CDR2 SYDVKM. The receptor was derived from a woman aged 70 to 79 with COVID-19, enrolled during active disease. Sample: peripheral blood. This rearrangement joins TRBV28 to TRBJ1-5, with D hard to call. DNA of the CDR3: TGTGCCAGCAGTATAGATCGGGGTTATAGCAATCAGCCCCAGCATTTT. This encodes CASSIDRGYSNQPQHF.